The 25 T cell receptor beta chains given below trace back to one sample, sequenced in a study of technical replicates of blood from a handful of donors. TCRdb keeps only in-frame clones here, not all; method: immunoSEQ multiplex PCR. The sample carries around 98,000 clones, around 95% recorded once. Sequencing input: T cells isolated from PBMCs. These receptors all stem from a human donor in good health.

This CDR3 reads CASSFVRGSGNTIYF. The DNA for the CDR3 is TGTGCCAGCAGCTTCGTTCGGGGCTCTGGAAACACCATATATTTT. The chain couples TRBV11-1 to TRBJ1-3; D is undetermined. V gave up 3 bases and J gave up 0 bases, with 9 bases separating them. The CDR3 length is 15 residues. CDR1 SGHAT and CDR2 FQDESV come from the germline V gene (reference sequence).

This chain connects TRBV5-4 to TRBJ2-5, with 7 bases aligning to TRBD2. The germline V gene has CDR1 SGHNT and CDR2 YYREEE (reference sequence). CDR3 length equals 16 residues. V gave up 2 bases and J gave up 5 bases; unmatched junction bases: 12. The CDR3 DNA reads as TGTGCCAGCAGCTTCCCTGTCGGACTAGAGGGGGAGACCCAGTACTTC. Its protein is CASSFPVGLEGETQYF.

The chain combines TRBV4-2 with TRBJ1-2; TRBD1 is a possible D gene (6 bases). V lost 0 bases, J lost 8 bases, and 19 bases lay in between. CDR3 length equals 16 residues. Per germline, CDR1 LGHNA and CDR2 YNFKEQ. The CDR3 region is CASSQDTGGRGGGYTF. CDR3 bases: TGTGCCAGCAGCCAAGATACGGGGGGGCGGGGTGGCGGCTACACCTTC.

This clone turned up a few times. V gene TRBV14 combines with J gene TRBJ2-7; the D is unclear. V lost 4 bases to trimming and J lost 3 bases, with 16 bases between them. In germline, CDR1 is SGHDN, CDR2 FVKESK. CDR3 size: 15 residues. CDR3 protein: CASSRTMTGRYEQYF. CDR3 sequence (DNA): TGTGCCAGCAGCCGAACAATGACTGGCCGCTACGAGCAGTACTTC.

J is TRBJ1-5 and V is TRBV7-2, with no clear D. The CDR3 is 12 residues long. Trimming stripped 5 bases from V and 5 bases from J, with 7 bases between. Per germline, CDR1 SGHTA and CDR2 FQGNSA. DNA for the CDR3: TGTGCCAGCAGCAATCATGATCAGCCCCAGCATTTT. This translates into CASSNHDQPQHF.

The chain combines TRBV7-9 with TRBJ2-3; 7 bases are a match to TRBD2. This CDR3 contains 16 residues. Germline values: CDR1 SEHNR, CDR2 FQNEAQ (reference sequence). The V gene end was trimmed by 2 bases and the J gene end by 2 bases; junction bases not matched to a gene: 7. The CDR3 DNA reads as TGTGCCAGCAGCTTATCTAGCGGCCTTTCCACAGATACGCAGTATTTT. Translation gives CASSLSSGLSTDTQYF.

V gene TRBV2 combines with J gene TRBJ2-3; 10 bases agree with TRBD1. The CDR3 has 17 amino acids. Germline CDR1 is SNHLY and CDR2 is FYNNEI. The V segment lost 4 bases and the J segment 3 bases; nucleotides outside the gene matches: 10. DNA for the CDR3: TGTGCCAGCAGTGCCCCCAAGGACAGGGGGAGAACAGATACGCAGTATTTT. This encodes CASSAPKDRGRTDTQYF.

In nucleotides, the CDR3 is TGTGCCAGCAGTCGACAGGTTTCTGGAAACACCATATATTTT. Its translation: CASSRQVSGNTIYF. The chain links TRBV28 to TRBJ1-3; the D gene is possibly TRBD1 (6 bases). The CDR3 is made up of 14 amino acids. Germline V gives CDR1 MDHEN, CDR2 SYDVKM. The V end was cut by 5 bases, the J end by 1 base, with 9 bases between.

CDR3 protein: CASTGTGHSYEQYF. The CDR3 bases are TGTGCCAGCACTGGGACAGGTCATTCCTACGAGCAGTACTTC. The rearrangement links TRBV2 to TRBJ2-7; TRBD1 matches 8 bases. The V segment lost 7 bases and the J segment 1 base; nucleotides outside the gene matches: 6. This CDR3 is 14 amino acids long. Germline CDR1 reads SNHLY; CDR2 reads FYNNEI.

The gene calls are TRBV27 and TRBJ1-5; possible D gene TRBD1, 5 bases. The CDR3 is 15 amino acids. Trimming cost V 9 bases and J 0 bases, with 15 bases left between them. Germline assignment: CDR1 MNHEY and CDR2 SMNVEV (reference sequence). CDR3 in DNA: TGTGCCAGACACCTACAGGTCCATAGCAATCAGCCCCAGCATTTT. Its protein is CARHLQVHSNQPQHF.

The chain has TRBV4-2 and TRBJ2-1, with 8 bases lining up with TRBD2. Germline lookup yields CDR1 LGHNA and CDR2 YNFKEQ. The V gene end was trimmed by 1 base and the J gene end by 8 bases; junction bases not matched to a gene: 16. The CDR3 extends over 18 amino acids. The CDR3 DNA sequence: TGTGCCAGCAGCCAAGGGGCTAGCTTATCAACCGGGAGGGATGAGCAGTTCTTC. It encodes CASSQGASLSTGRDEQFF.

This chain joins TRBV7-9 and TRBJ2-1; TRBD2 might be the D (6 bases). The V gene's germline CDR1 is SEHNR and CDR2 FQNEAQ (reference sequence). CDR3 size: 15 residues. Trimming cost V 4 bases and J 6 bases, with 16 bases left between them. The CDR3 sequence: CASSSTGLHSNEQFF. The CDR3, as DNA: TGTGCCAGCAGCTCGACGGGACTCCATAGCAATGAGCAGTTCTTC. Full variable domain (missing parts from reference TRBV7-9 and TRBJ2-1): DTGVSQNPRHKITKRGQNVTFRCDPISEHNRLYWYRQTLGQGPEFLTYFQNEAQLEKSRLLSDRFSAERPKGSFSTLEIQRTEQGDSAMYLCASSSTGLHSNEQFFGPGTRLTVL.

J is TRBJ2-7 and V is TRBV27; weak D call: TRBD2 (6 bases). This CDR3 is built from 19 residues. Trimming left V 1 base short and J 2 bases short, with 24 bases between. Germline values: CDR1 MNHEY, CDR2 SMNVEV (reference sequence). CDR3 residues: CASSLFGGRDLSGTYEQYF. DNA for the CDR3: TGTGCCAGCAGTTTATTCGGAGGGCGCGATCTTTCGGGGACCTACGAGCAGTACTTC.

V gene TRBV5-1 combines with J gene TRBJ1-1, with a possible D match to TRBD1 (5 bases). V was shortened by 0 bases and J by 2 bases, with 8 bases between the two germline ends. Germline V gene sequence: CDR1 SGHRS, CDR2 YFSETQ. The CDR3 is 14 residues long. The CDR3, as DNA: TGCGCCAGCAGCTTGGGACAGATCAACACTGAAGCTTTCTTT. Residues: CASSLGQINTEAFF.

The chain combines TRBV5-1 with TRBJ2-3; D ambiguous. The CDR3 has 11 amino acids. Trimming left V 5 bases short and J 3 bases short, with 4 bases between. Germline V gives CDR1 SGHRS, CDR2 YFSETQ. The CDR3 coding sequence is TGCGCCAGCAGTAATACAGATACGCAGTATTTT. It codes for CASSNTDTQYF. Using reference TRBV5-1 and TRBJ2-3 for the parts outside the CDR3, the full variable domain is KAGVTQTPRYLIKTRGQQVTLSCSPISGHRSVSWYQQTPGQGLQFLFEYFSETQRNKGNFPGRFSGRQFSNSRSEMNVSTLELGDSALYLCASSNTDTQYFGPGTRLTVL.

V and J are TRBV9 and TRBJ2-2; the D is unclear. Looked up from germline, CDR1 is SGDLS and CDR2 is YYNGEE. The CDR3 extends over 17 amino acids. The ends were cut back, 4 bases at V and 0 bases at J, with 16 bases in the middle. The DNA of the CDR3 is TGTGCCAGCAGCACACGACTTCCAACCCCGAACACCGGGGAGCTGTTTTTT. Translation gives CASSTRLPTPNTGELFF.

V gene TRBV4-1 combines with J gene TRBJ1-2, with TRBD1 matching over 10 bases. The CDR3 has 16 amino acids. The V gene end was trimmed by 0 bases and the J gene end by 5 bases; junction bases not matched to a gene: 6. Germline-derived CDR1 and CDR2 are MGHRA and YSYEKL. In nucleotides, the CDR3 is TGCGCCAGCAGCCAAGATCATCCGGGACAGGGGTATGGCTACACCTTC. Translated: CASSQDHPGQGYGYTF.

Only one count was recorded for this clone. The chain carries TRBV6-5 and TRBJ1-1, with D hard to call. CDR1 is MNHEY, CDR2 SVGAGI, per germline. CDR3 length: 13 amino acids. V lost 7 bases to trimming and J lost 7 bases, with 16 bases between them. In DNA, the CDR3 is TGTGCCAGCATCGGCAGGTCTTCTTTTGAAGCTTTCTTT. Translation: CASIGRSSFEAFF.

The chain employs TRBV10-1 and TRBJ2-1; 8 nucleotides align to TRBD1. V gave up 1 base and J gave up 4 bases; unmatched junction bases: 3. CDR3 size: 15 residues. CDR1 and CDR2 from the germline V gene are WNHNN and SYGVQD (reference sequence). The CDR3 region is CASSEFQGAYNEQFF. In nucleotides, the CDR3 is TGCGCCAGCAGTGAGTTCCAGGGGGCGTACAATGAGCAGTTCTTC.

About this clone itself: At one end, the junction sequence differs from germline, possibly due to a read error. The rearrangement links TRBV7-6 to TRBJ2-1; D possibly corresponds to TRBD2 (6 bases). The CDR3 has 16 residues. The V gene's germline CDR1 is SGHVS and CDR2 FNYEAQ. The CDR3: CASSAPAGNSHNEQFF. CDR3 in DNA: TGTGCCAGCAGCGCTCCTGCGGGAAACTCCCACAATGAGCAGTTCTTC.

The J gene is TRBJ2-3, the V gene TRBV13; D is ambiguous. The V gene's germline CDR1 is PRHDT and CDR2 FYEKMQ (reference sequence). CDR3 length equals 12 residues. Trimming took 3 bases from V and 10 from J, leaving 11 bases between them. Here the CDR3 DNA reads TGTGCCAGCAGCTTCAACTCGAATGCGCAGTATTTT. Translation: CASSFNSNAQYF.

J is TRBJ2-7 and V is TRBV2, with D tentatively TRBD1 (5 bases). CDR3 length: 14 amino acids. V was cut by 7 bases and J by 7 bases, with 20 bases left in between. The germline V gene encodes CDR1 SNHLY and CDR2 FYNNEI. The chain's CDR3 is CASNVNKGLAEQYF. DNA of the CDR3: TGTGCCAGCAATGTTAACAAGGGGCTGGCTGAGCAGTACTTC.

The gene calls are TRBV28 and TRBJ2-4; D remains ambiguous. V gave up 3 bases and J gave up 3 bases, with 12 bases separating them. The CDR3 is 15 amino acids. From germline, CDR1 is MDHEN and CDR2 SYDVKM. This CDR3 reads CASSFLGTDKNIQYF. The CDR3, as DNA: TGTGCCAGCAGTTTTTTGGGCACTGACAAAAACATTCAGTACTTC.

CDR3 sequence: CATGRGQSANEKLFF. The CDR3, as DNA: TGTGCCACAGGCAGGGGGCAGTCGGCTAATGAAAAACTGTTTTTT. The chain recombines TRBV19 with TRBJ1-4, with TRBD1 matching 8 bases. V gave up 10 bases and J gave up 3 bases; unmatched junction bases: 10. Germline CDR1 LNHDA, CDR2 SQIVND (reference sequence). The CDR3 contains 15 residues.

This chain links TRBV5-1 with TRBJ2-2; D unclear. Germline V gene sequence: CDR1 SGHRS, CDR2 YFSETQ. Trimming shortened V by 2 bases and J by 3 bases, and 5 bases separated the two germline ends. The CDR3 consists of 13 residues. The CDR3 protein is CASSFRDTGELFF. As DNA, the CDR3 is TGCGCCAGCAGCTTCCGGGACACCGGGGAGCTGTTTTTT.